Sequencing of this T cell receptor beta chain was carried out in a study of control samples from healthy donors and cancer patients. Assay used: immunoSEQ multiplex PCR; TCRdb lists only in-frame clones, some missing. Of some 120,000 clones listed, around 93% are singletons. CDR1 is SGHRS, CDR2 YFSETQ, per germline. The CDR3 extends over 13 amino acids. With 4 bases removed from V and 1 base from J, the gap between germline ends came to 8 bases. This clone was picked up one time. The source material was blood. V gene TRBV5-1 combines with J gene TRBJ1-1; D gene unclear. The receptor was isolated from a man younger than 30 in good health. CDR3 amino acids: CASSRLGNTEAFF. DNA of the CDR3: TGCGCCAGCAGCCGACTGGGGAACACTGAAGCTTTCTTT.